This TCR beta chain was identified in a study of identical twins. The donor group consisted entirely of healthy Caucasians. At least ten counts were recorded for this clonotype. The antigen is not known. Germline CDR1 is LGHNA and CDR2 is YSLEER. Trimming took 2 bases from V and 6 from J; bases not matched to a gene: 11. This CDR3 is 17 amino acids long. Study-wide results and limits: A lower insertion count was a feature of abundant cord blood beta clonotypes, with no such feature in memory repertoires. The conclusions drew on cross-sectional statistical analysis instead of tracking the same donors.

TCRdb itself ran the 5' RACE reads through MiXCR, one entry per CDR3 protein. The sample consists of approximately 690,000 distinct CDR3 sequences, roughly 6.2% of them appearing once. The clonotype comes from a man aged 18 to 29 in good health. The source material was naive T cells sorted from blood. The chain combines TRBV4-3 with TRBJ2-1; 9 bases match TRBD1. CDR3 DNA sequence: TGCGCCAGCAGCCAATCCGTTCGGGACAGGGTACCCAATGAGCAGTTCTTC. It encodes CASSQSVRDRVPNEQFF.